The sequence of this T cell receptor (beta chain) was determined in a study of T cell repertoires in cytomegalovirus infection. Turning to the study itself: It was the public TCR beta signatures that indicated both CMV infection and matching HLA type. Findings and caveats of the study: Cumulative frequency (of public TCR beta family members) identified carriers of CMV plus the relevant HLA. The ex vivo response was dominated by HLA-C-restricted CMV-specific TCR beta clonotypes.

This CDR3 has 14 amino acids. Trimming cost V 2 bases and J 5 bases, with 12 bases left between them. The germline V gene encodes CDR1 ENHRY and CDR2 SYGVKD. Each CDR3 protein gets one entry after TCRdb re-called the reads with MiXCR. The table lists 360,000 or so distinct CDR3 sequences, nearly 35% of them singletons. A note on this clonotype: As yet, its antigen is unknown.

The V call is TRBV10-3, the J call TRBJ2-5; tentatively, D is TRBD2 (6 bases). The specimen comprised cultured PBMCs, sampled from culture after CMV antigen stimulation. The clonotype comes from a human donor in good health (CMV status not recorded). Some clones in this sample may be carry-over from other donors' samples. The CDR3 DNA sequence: TGTGCCATCAGTGAGCGGGCTAGCGCGGAGACCCAGTACTTC. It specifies CAISERASAETQYF.